Below are 24 T cell receptor beta chains sequenced from a single sample in a study of T cell repertoires in ileal Crohn's disease. Time point given: inflamed ileum from the surgical specimen. Using immunoSEQ multiplex PCR, the repertoire was profiled, and TCRdb retains in-frame clones only, with some absent. The profile shows around 8,000 clones, around 85% of them singletons. The sequencing sample was made of ileal tissue. The receptors stem from an adult with Crohn's disease.

The chain uses TRBV21-1 and TRBJ1-6. TRBV21-1 corresponds to a pseudogene. The CDR3 runs to 14 residues. CDR3 sequence reads: CASRLGGGGSPLHF. DNA for the CDR3: TGTGCCAGCCGCCTCGGGGGTGGTGGTTCACCCCTCCACTTT.

In this sample, this clone turned up a few times. The chain combines TRBV5-1 with TRBJ2-7; 9 bases map to TRBD2. J was trimmed by 4 bases and V by 4 bases; bases with no gene match: 12. From germline, CDR1 is SGHRS and CDR2 YFSETQ. CDR3 size: 16 residues. CDR3 in DNA: TGCGCCAGCAGCGCTGCTATTGGCGGGGGGGCTTACGAGCAGTACTTC. Encoded protein: CASSAAIGGGAYEQYF.

The rearrangement uses TRBV5-1 and TRBJ1-1, with 8 bases aligning to TRBD1. CDR1 and CDR2 from the germline V gene are SGHRS and YFSETQ. The V segment lost 4 bases and the J segment 4 bases; nucleotides outside the gene matches: 9. This CDR3 is 15 amino acids long. The CDR3 region is CASSTGQGRGTEAFF. The CDR3, as DNA: TGCGCCAGCAGCACAGGACAGGGACGGGGCACTGAAGCTTTCTTT.

In this sample, this clone turned up once. The chain has TRBV7-2 and TRBJ1-1, with D perhaps TRBD1 (6 bases). Germline assignment: CDR1 SGHTA and CDR2 FQGNSA. V gave up 1 base and J gave up 1 base, with 19 bases separating them. The CDR3 totals 18 residues. This CDR3 reads CASSLVDYRVSGNTEAFF. DNA for the CDR3: TGTGCCAGCAGCTTAGTAGATTACAGGGTATCGGGGAACACTGAAGCTTTCTTT.

This chain uses TRBV6-1 with TRBJ1-1; 10 bases fit TRBD1. Germline CDR1 is MNHNS and CDR2 is SASEGT. This CDR3 contains 16 residues. V lost 4 bases to trimming and J lost 0 bases; unmatched junction nucleotides: 5. In nucleotides, the CDR3 is TGTGCCAGCAGTGTTATGGACAGGGGGATGAACACTGAAGCTTTCTTT. Translating it yields CASSVMDRGMNTEAFF.

The J gene is TRBJ2-2, the V gene TRBV7-2; 12 nucleotides match TRBD2. V was pared by 5 bases and J by 5 bases, with 9 bases of the junction left unmatched. Germline loops: CDR1 SGHTA, CDR2 FQGNSA. The CDR3 runs 17 residues. The CDR3, as DNA: TGTGCCAGCAGCCCGGCTCCCGGGACTAGCGGGACCGGGGAGCTGTTTTTT. Protein product: CASSPAPGTSGTGELFF.

This clone was seen more than once but under ten times. This sequence joins TRBV2 and TRBJ1-5; 9 nucleotides align to TRBD1. This CDR3 has 16 amino acids. Trimming took 5 bases from V and 3 from J; bases not matched to a gene: 8. Germline CDR1 SNHLY, CDR2 FYNNEI. The CDR3 sequence: CASSSLGTGNNQPQHF. DNA for the CDR3: TGTGCCAGCAGTTCCTTGGGGACAGGGAACAATCAGCCCCAGCATTTT.

The J gene is TRBJ2-2, the V gene TRBV27, with D unresolved. V was shortened by 6 bases and J by 0 bases, with 5 bases between the two germline ends. Germline CDR1 reads MNHEY; CDR2 reads SMNVEV (reference sequence). The CDR3 runs to 13 residues. The CDR3 reads CASRNTNTGELFF. CDR3 bases: TGTGCCAGCAGGAACACGAACACCGGGGAGCTGTTTTTT.

The chain recombines TRBV5-1 with TRBJ1-4; weak D call: TRBD1 (5 bases). Germline CDR1 SGHRS, CDR2 YFSETQ. The CDR3 loop spans 12 amino acids. V was clipped by 7 bases and J by 7 bases, with 11 bases between them. CDR3 coding DNA: TGCGCCAGCGCGGGGACGGGTGAAAAACTGTTTTTT. Its translation: CASAGTGEKLFF.

The gene calls are TRBV28 and TRBJ1-1; D not certain. The CDR3 is 13 residues long. V was trimmed by 3 bases and J by 6 bases, leaving 11 bases between them. Germline V lookup: CDR1 MDHEN, CDR2 SYDVKM. This chain's CDR3 is CASSFLKEAEAFF. DNA for the CDR3: TGTGCCAGCAGTTTTTTGAAAGAGGCTGAAGCTTTCTTT.

The chain combines TRBV19 with TRBJ2-6; possible D gene TRBD1, 5 bases. Germline CDR1 and CDR2: LNHDA and SQIVND (reference sequence). Deletions cut 4 bases from V and 2 bases from J, with 6 bases between. There are 14 residues in the CDR3. The CDR3 protein is CASSTGTGANVLTF. In DNA, the CDR3 is TGTGCCAGTAGTACAGGGACTGGGGCCAACGTCCTGACTTTC.

This rearrangement joins TRBV28 to TRBJ1-1, with D tentatively TRBD1 (5 bases). V dropped 6 bases and J dropped 3 bases, with 14 bases sitting between them. Germline CDR1 is MDHEN and CDR2 is SYDVKM. CDR3 length: 14 residues. CDR3 region: CASRRQGEYTEAFF. CDR3 coding DNA: TGTGCCAGCAGACGCCAGGGTGAATACACTGAAGCTTTCTTT.

This clone showed up just once. V gene TRBV4-3 combines with J gene TRBJ2-7; D not certain. The germline V gene has CDR1 LGHNA and CDR2 YSLEER. The CDR3 contains 13 residues. V lost 1 base, J lost 2 bases, and 6 bases lay in between. In DNA, the CDR3 is TGCGCCAGCAGCCAAGTGAGCCCCTACGAGCAGTACTTC. This encodes CASSQVSPYEQYF.

This chain links TRBV27 with TRBJ1-5; D might be TRBD1 (5 bases). Per germline, CDR1 MNHEY and CDR2 SMNVEV (reference sequence). V lost 1 base and J 4 bases, leaving 5 bases between the germline ends. CDR3 length: 13 amino acids. CDR3 region: CASSLWGNQPQHF. Here the CDR3 DNA reads TGTGCCAGCAGTTTATGGGGGAATCAGCCCCAGCATTTT.

The chain couples TRBV5-1 to TRBJ2-1, with 8 bases identical to TRBD1. With 4 bases clipped from V and 8 bases from J, the junction kept 8 bases outside the gene matches. This CDR3 region has 14 residues. The germline V gene has CDR1 SGHRS and CDR2 YFSETQ. The CDR3 region has the DNA TGCGCCAGCAGCCGGGACAGGTCCTTCCATGAGCAGTTCTTC. Translating gives CASSRDRSFHEQFF.

This sequence joins TRBV28 and TRBJ1-2; D unresolved. This CDR3 is 13 amino acids long. CDR1 is MDHEN, CDR2 SYDVKM, per germline. The V end lost 6 bases, the J end lost 8 bases, and 16 bases lay between the germline ends. CDR3: CASRADLGGGYTF. The CDR3, as DNA: TGTGCCAGCAGGGCAGACCTCGGTGGGGGCTACACCTTC.

CDR3 coding DNA: TGTGCCAGTAGTATAAGGGGTTGGAATGAGCAGTTCTTC. This gives the protein CASSIRGWNEQFF. The chain links TRBV19 to TRBJ2-1, with D maybe TRBD1 (5 bases). CDR1 LNHDA and CDR2 SQIVND come from the germline V gene (reference sequence). The CDR3 length is 13 residues. Trimming took off 2 bases at V and 7 bases at J, with 9 bases between the two ends.

This clone was counted a few times. The V gene is TRBV6-5, the J gene TRBJ1-1; unclear D gene. This CDR3 is built from 13 residues. The germline CDR1 and CDR2 sequences are MNHEY and SVGAGI. V dropped 2 bases and J dropped 6 bases, with 10 bases sitting between them. The CDR3 sequence: CASSYPPPAEAFF. CDR3 DNA: TGTGCCAGCAGTTACCCCCCTCCAGCTGAAGCTTTCTTT.

J is TRBJ1-4 and V is TRBV7-9; no clear D. Germline loops: CDR1 SEHNR, CDR2 FQNEAQ (reference sequence). V was cut by 1 base and J by 6 bases, with 6 bases left in between. This CDR3 has 13 residues. The CDR3 nucleotides read TGTGCCAGCAGCTTAGACGGGTATGAAAAACTGTTTTTT. Translated: CASSLDGYEKLFF.

The V gene is TRBV10-3, the J gene TRBJ2-2; TRBD1 aligns across 10 bases. This CDR3 has 16 residues. The germline gives CDR1 ENHRY, CDR2 SYGVKD. V lost 11 bases and J lost 3; bases outside the gene matches: 12. CDR3 DNA: TGTGCCGCGTCCCGGGACAGGGGCCGGTACACCGGGGAGCTGTTTTTT. This encodes CAASRDRGRYTGELFF.

The chain is built from TRBV11-2 and TRBJ2-3; D remains ambiguous. With 1 base removed from V and 0 bases from J, the gap between germline ends came to 17 bases. This CDR3 is built from 18 residues. The germline V gene has CDR1 SGHAT and CDR2 FQNNGV. As DNA, the CDR3 is TGTGCCAGCAGCTTAGTTTTCGGATGGACCCTCAGCACAGATACGCAGTATTTT. Translation gives CASSLVFGWTLSTDTQYF. Full variable domain (outside the CDR3, taken from reference TRBV11-2 and TRBJ2-3): EAGVAQSPRYKIIEKRQSVAFWCNPISGHATLYWYQQILGQGPKLLIQFQNNGVVDDSQLPKDRFSAERLKGVDSTLKIQPAKLEDSAVYLCASSLVFGWTLSTDTQYFGPGTRLTVL.

The chain couples TRBV21-1 to TRBJ1-5. TRBV21-1 corresponds to a pseudogene. This CDR3 is 16 amino acids long. This chain's CDR3 is CASSSERPLLNQPQHF. The CDR3 coding sequence is TGTGCCAGCAGCTCCGAACGGCCCCTTCTCAATCAGCCCCAGCATTTT.

V usage is TRBV6-5 and J usage is TRBJ1-2; D is undetermined. V was pared by 6 bases and J by 6 bases, with 17 bases between. This CDR3 has 14 amino acids. CDR1 is MNHEY, CDR2 SVGAGI, per germline. Written as DNA, the CDR3 is TGTGCCAGCAGAAAACCGAGTTCCGGCGATGGCTACACCTTC. It codes for CASRKPSSGDGYTF.

In its sample, this clone was seen once. The rearrangement links TRBV27 to TRBJ2-7; 10 positions match TRBD1. The CDR3 is 15 amino acids. The ends lost 6 bases at V and 5 bases at J; junction bases unmatched: 10. CDR1 and CDR2 from the germline V gene are MNHEY and SMNVEV (reference sequence). The CDR3 protein is CASSKGQGTLNEQYF. CDR3 bases: TGTGCCAGCAGCAAGGGACAGGGGACACTAAACGAGCAGTACTTC.